The entry that follows covers one TCR beta chain sequence. The germline gene is not matched at one end of the junction; a read error may be the cause. This record belongs to a study of blood T cells in healthy people across ages. A second PCR of about 7 to 11 cycles used a sample-barcoded 5' primer and a J-beta primer mix. Using its own MiXCR run on the 5' RACE reads, TCRdb lists one record per CDR3 protein. This table holds 700,000 to 1,000,000 distinct CDR3 sequences, under 55% found once. This CDR3 has 16 residues. CDR1 is SGHDT and CDR2 is YYEEEE in the germline V gene. Sequencing was done on a sample of blood. This TCR derives from a man aged 55 to 70 in good health. This chain links TRBV5-6 with TRBJ1-1; 9 bases line up with TRBD1. The CDR3 spells CASTLDRGVMNTEAFF. CDR3 coding DNA: TGTGCCAGCACCTTGGACAGGGGCGTTATGAACACTGAAGCTTTCTTT.